Reported below is one TCR beta chain. Its antigen is not identified. UMIs and sample barcodes were carried by the TCR alpha and TCR beta cDNA libraries that 5'RACE produced using constant-segment primers. Each CDR3 protein is one row after TCRdb ran MiXCR on the 5' RACE reads. The sample yields 350,000 or so distinct CDR3 sequences, around a fifth seen once. These data belong to a study of T-cell memory formation after mild COVID-19. Whole-study findings and limits: CD4+ contracting clones were found mainly in CM and EM, and CD8+ ones in EMRA. CD4/CD8 balance characterized clones contracting day 15 to 85, and CD4+ skew characterized later expanders.

The CDR3 has 15 residues. Germline V CDR1 and CDR2: ENHRY, SYGVKD. The germline V and J ends were trimmed by 8 bases and 3 bases, with 17 bases remaining between them. Sequenced: PBMCs or a T cell subset sorted from them (not recorded which). This TCR derives from an adult woman who had mild COVID-19 (a few samples of this study predate the infection). Cell type and time point are not known. V is TRBV10-3 and J is TRBJ1-5; a weak D match, TRBD1 (5 bases). The DNA of the CDR3 is TGTGCCATCCAGGACGAAGGGGCAGTCAATCAGCCCCAGCATTTT. Protein product: CAIQDEGAVNQPQHF.